This is a list of T cell receptor beta chains from one sample in a study of CD8 T cells in ankylosing spondylitis. From the 5' RACE reads, TCRdb called clonotypes with MiXCR, one entry per CDR3 protein. The table has 350,000 or so distinct CDR3 sequences, roughly 15% seen once. The sequencing sample was made of blood, either unsorted or a sorted T cell fraction (not recorded which). Every receptor here comes from a male donor with ankylosing spondylitis or in good health (not recorded which). Each CDR3 is given with its conserved first and last residue. A D gene is named only where the DNA matches it firmly. Only some rows state a clone size, as once, few, many or a class for expanded clones.

TRBJ1-3 many TRBV5-1 - TGCGCCAGCAGCCTGGACCTGTCGAACACCATATATTTT CASSLDLSNTIYF
TRBJ2-2 - TRBV5-1 TRBD1 TGCGCCAGCAGCTGGGGGGACAGGGACCGCGGGGAGCTGTTTTTT CASSWGDRDRGELFF
TRBJ2-4 - TRBV2 - TGTGCCAGCAGTATACAGGGAGGAGACATTCAGTACTTC CASSIQGGDIQYF
TRBJ2-7 - TRBV5-1 TRBD2 TGCGCCAGCAGCCGGACTAGCGCATCCTACGAGCAGTACTTC CASSRTSASYEQYF
TRBJ1-2 once TRBV27 TRBD1 TGTGCCAGCAGCTCCGGGACAGGGTTTTTTGGCTACACCTTC CASSSGTGFFGYTF
TRBJ2-7 - TRBV10-2 TRBD2 TGCGCCAGCAGTGAGTCGATGGCGACTAGCGGGAGGGCCCCCCACGAGCAGTACTTC CASSESMATSGRAPHEQYF
TRBJ2-5 - TRBV5-1 TRBD2 TGCGCCAGCAGGAGCGGGGGCAGGGAAGAGACCCAGTACTTC CASRSGGREETQYF
TRBJ2-5 many TRBV5-1 TRBD1 TGCGCCAGCAGCTTGGAAACAGGGGGATGGGGCCAAGAGACCCAGTACTTC CASSLETGGWGQETQYF
TRBJ2-7 few TRBV20-1 - TGCAGTGCTAGTGGCGGGCTGTCCTACGAGCAGTACTTC CSASGGLSYEQYF
TRBJ2-5 few TRBV5-1 - TGCGCCAGCAGCCCAGCCTCGACTCAAGAGACCCAGTACTTC CASSPASTQETQYF
TRBJ1-2 few TRBV5-1 - TGCGCCAGCAGCTCCTCGGGACACGGCTATGGCTACACCTTC CASSSSGHGYGYTF
TRBJ2-5 many TRBV6-5 TRBD1 TGTGCCAGCAGTAACAGGGGTCAAGAGACCCAGTACTTC CASSNRGQETQYF
TRBJ1-2 - TRBV5-6 - TGTGCCAGCAGCTCCGGATCAACCCCCTATGGCTACACCTTC CASSSGSTPYGYTF
TRBJ1-2 - TRBV27 TRBD1 TGTGCCAGCAGTTGGGGGACAGGGTATGGCTACACCTTC CASSWGTGYGYTF
TRBJ2-5 few TRBV29-1 TRBD2 TGCAGCGTCCCGACTAGCGGGAGTCAGGAGACCCAGTACTTC CSVPTSGSQETQYF
TRBJ2-3 once TRBV10-3 - TGTGCCATCAGTCCGTCGGGGGCCAGGTGGACCACAGATACGCAGTATTTT CAISPSGARWTTDTQYF